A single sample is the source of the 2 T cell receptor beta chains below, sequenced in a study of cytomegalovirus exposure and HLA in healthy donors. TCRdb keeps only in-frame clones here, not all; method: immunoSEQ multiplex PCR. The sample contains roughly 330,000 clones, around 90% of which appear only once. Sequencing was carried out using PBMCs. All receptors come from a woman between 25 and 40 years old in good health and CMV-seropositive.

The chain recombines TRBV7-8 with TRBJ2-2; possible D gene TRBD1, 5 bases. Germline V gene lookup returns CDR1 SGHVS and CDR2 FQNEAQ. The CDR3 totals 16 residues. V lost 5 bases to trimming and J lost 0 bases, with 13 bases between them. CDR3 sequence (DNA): TGTGCCAGCAGCCCCCGGGCGGACACGAACACCGGGGAGCTGTTTTTT. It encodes CASSPRADTNTGELFF.

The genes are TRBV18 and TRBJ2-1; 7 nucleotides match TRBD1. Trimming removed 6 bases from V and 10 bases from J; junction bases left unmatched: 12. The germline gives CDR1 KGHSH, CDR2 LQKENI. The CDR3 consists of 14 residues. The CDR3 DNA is TGTGCCAGCTCCCCGACAGGGAGCGACATCGAGCAGTTCTTC. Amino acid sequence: CASSPTGSDIEQFF.